The 23 T cell receptor beta chains below were found in one sample sequenced in a study of regulatory T cells in long-lasting Graves disease. The time point here: newly diagnosed GD, antithyroid drugs for less than 3 months. With RNA extracted from PBMCs as input, the TCR library was made. Arm-PCR of CDR3 regions with iRepertoire HTBI primers generated TCR beta libraries. Via MiXCR, TCRdb re-called the multiplex PCR reads, giving one row per CDR3 protein. The sample yields around 420,000 distinct CDR3 sequences, less than 20% seen once. The sequences come from peripheral blood mononuclear cells (PBMCs), collected at new diagnosis, from a patient treated with antithyroid drugs. These receptors came from a female donor with Graves disease.

This clonotype was picked up many times. The chain carries TRBV30 and TRBJ1-2; possibly TRBD1 for D (6 bases). This CDR3 contains 14 residues. V gave up 0 bases and J gave up 3 bases, with 11 bases separating them. Per germline, CDR1 GTSNPN and CDR2 SVGIG (reference sequence). The CDR3 DNA reads as TGTGCCTGGAGTGTACAGGGAAGGGACTATGGCTACACCTTC. Residues: CAWSVQGRDYGYTF.

This clonotype was observed a few times. The chain couples TRBV19 to TRBJ2-3, with TRBD2 matching 9 bases. Germline values: CDR1 LNHDA, CDR2 SQIVND (reference sequence). With 9 bases clipped from V and 0 bases from J, the junction kept 4 bases outside the gene matches. This CDR3 comprises 14 residues. The CDR3 region has the DNA TGTGCCAGCAGACTAGCGGATAGCACAGATACGCAGTATTTT. This sequence encodes CASRLADSTDTQYF.

This clonotype has just a few counts. A much larger clone differs from this one at a single base, so this may be a read error. The CDR3 region is CAGSKTNTEAFF. The DNA for the CDR3 is TGTGCCGGCAGCAAGACGAACACTGAAGCTTTCTTT. V usage is TRBV2 and J usage is TRBJ1-1; D is unclear. The germline CDR1 and CDR2 sequences are SNHLY and FYNNEI. CDR3 length: 12 residues.

At least ten counts were recorded for this clonotype. The chain combines TRBV7-9 with TRBJ2-3; possible D gene TRBD2, 5 bases. Deletions cut 7 bases from V and 5 bases from J, with 16 bases between. The CDR3 consists of 14 residues. Germline CDR1 and CDR2: SEHNR and FQNEAQ (reference sequence). The CDR3 is CASISARGLDTQYF. The CDR3 nucleotides read TGTGCCAGCATCTCGGCAAGAGGACTAGATACGCAGTATTTT.

Only a few counts were recorded for this clonotype. This chain links TRBV24-1 with TRBJ1-5; D might be TRBD1 (6 bases). The CDR3 extends over 14 amino acids. Germline loops: CDR1 KGHDR, CDR2 SFDVKD. V lost 6 bases to trimming and J lost 0 bases, with 8 bases between them. The CDR3 protein is CATSKGDSNQPQHF. The CDR3 DNA is TGTGCCACCAGTAAGGGGGATAGCAATCAGCCCCAGCATTTT.

The chain has TRBV6-1 and TRBJ2-5, with TRBD2 identical over 7 bases. The CDR3 has 14 amino acids. V shed 6 bases and J 1 base; nucleotides not matched to a gene: 5. Germline CDR1 and CDR2: MNHNS and SASEGT. The CDR3 DNA sequence: TGTGCCAGCAGCCGTAGCGGGCCCCAAGAGACCCAGTACTTC. Amino acids: CASSRSGPQETQYF.

This clonotype was detected many times. The chain couples TRBV10-3 to TRBJ1-1; the D gene is possibly TRBD1 (6 bases). This CDR3 is built from 17 residues. Trimming pared 2 bases from V and 1 base from J, leaving 17 bases between. CDR1 is ENHRY, CDR2 SYGVKD, per germline. The CDR3 DNA is TGTGCCATCAGTGAGAGAGACAGGTTGACTAAGAACACTGAAGCTTTCTTT. It codes for CAISERDRLTKNTEAFF.

The sample holds many counts of this clonotype. The chain employs TRBV5-5 and TRBJ2-1; 8 bases fit TRBD2. Germline lookup yields CDR1 SGHKS and CDR2 YYEKEE (reference sequence). This CDR3 has 16 amino acids. J was trimmed by 4 bases and V by 4 bases; bases with no gene match: 10. CDR3 protein: CASSPSGLAIYNEQFF. The CDR3 DNA reads as TGTGCCAGCAGCCCCAGTGGACTAGCTATTTACAATGAGCAGTTCTTC.

This clonotype was seen many times. The genes are TRBV12-3 or TRBV12-4 and TRBJ1-3; D not certain. The CDR3 has 12 amino acids. With 3 bases removed from V and 5 bases from J, the gap between germline ends came to 5 bases. CDR3 in DNA: TGTGCCAGCAGTTTGCGCCGAAACACCATATATTTT. Translated, it gives CASSLRRNTIYF.

The sample holds many counts of this clonotype. This chain connects TRBV5-1 to TRBJ2-7; D not resolved. Trimming shortened V by 6 bases and J by 6 bases, and 16 bases separated the two germline ends. Germline V lookup: CDR1 SGHRS, CDR2 YFSETQ. The CDR3 is made up of 13 amino acids. The CDR3 is CASTSHPSGEQYF. For the CDR3, the DNA is TGCGCCAGCACCTCCCACCCCTCGGGCGAGCAGTACTTC.

This clonotype was counted many times. The chain carries TRBV6-5 and TRBJ2-2; D may be TRBD2 (6 bases). The V and J ends lost 4 bases and 7 bases respectively, with 16 bases between them. Germline V gene sequence: CDR1 MNHEY, CDR2 SVGAGI. The CDR3 has 15 amino acids. Here the CDR3 DNA reads TGTGCCAGCAGTTCTGCTAGCGTAGGCAGCGGGGAGCTGTTTTTT. This codes for CASSSASVGSGELFF.

This clonotype was observed at least ten times. The genes are TRBV7-9 and TRBJ2-1, with 13 bases lining up with TRBD2. CDR3 size: 18 residues. After removal of 1 base from V and 1 base from J, the junction contained 4 bases not matched to a gene. Germline CDR1 reads SEHNR; CDR2 reads FQNEAQ (reference sequence). As DNA, the CDR3 is TGTGCCAGCAGCTTAGGGTGGACTAGCGGGGGTTCCTACAATGAGCAGTTCTTC. Translated, it gives CASSLGWTSGGSYNEQFF.

This clonotype was recorded many times. The chain recombines TRBV28 with TRBJ1-5, with a weak D call TRBD1 (5 bases). Between the trimmed V and J ends, which lost 2 bases and 2 bases, there was a span of 16 bases. Germline CDR1 is MDHEN and CDR2 is SYDVKM. This CDR3 has 17 amino acids. The CDR3 DNA reads TGTGCCAGCAGTTTAACCCGATGGGGGGTCGGCAATCAGCCCCAGCATTTT. It yields the protein CASSLTRWGVGNQPQHF.

The rearrangement uses TRBV27 and TRBJ1-3, with D possibly matching TRBD1 (6 bases). The CDR3 consists of 18 residues. CDR1 MNHEY and CDR2 SMNVEV come from the germline V gene (reference sequence). Trimming shortened V by 6 bases and J by 2 bases, and 23 bases separated the two germline ends. The CDR3 nucleotides read TGTGCCAGCAGACGCCCGATTCAGGGGACGGGTCCTGGAAACACCATATATTTT. This codes for CASRRPIQGTGPGNTIYF.

This clonotype has at least ten counts. V usage is TRBV7-2 and J usage is TRBJ2-1; 7 bases fit TRBD2. CDR1 is SGHTA, CDR2 FQGNSA, per germline. The CDR3 consists of 15 residues. V trimming: 5 bases; J trimming: 5 bases; junction bases outside the gene matches: 9. The CDR3 DNA reads TGTGCCAGCAGCCCGAGAGCGGGAACCAACAATGAGCAGTTCTTC. Amino acid sequence: CASSPRAGTNNEQFF. Using reference TRBV7-2 and TRBJ2-1 for the parts outside the CDR3, the full variable domain is GAGVSQSPSNKVTEKGKDVELRCDPISGHTALYWYRQSLGQGLEFLIYFQGNSAPDKSGLPSDRFSAERTGGSVSTLTIQRTQQEDSAVYLCASSPRAGTNNEQFFGPGTRLTVL.

As for this clonotype: A much bigger clone sits one base away, suggesting this may be a read error. The chain couples TRBV7-9 to TRBJ1-4, with a weak D call TRBD1 (5 bases). Germline V gene data show CDR1 as SEHNR and CDR2 as FQNEAQ (reference sequence). The CDR3 contains 16 residues. The V and J ends lost 5 bases and 0 bases respectively, with 13 bases between them. CDR3 coding DNA: TGTGCCAGCAGCCCAGACGGGGGTGCAACTAATGAAAAACTGTTTTTT. Amino acids: CASSPDGGATNEKLFF.

At least ten counts were recorded for this clonotype. This chain joins TRBV27 and TRBJ1-1; D gene unclear. Germline V lookup: CDR1 MNHEY, CDR2 SMNVEV (reference sequence). CDR3 length: 13 residues. V shed 7 bases and J shed 6 bases, with 15 bases lying between them. The CDR3 region has the DNA TGTGCCAGCACTTCCGGTACTTTGTCTGAAGCTTTCTTT. Translated, it gives CASTSGTLSEAFF.

There are many counts of this clonotype. The rearrangement uses TRBV30 and TRBJ2-1; a weak D match, TRBD1 (6 bases). The CDR3 length is 16 residues. Trimming took off 0 bases at V and 0 bases at J, with 12 bases between the two ends. CDR1 and CDR2 from the germline V gene are GTSNPN and SVGIG (reference sequence). CDR3 sequence (DNA): TGTGCCTGGAGTGTATGGGACAAGAGCTCCTACAATGAGCAGTTCTTC. Translated: CAWSVWDKSSYNEQFF.

CDR3 amino acids: CASSSQGTTEAFF. The CDR3 DNA reads TGCGCCAGCAGCTCACAGGGGACCACTGAAGCTTTCTTT. The chain joins TRBV5-1 to TRBJ1-1; 7 positions agree with TRBD1. The trim removed 3 bases at V and 4 bases at J, leaving 3 bases unmatched. The CDR3 is made up of 13 amino acids. Germline V gene sequence: CDR1 SGHRS, CDR2 YFSETQ.

There are many counts of this clonotype. The chain employs TRBV9 and TRBJ1-1; no firm D call. Germline CDR1 is SGDLS and CDR2 is YYNGEE. V was cut by 0 bases and J by 4 bases, with 7 bases left in between. The CDR3 covers 13 residues. The CDR3 sequence is CASSVETVTEAFF. The CDR3 DNA follows: TGTGCCAGCAGCGTAGAAACGGTCACTGAAGCTTTCTTT.

This clonotype has at least ten counts. The chain recombines TRBV3-1 with TRBJ1-1; TRBD1 aligns across 7 bases. This CDR3 contains 15 residues. Germline CDR1 LGHDT, CDR2 YNNKEL (reference sequence). J gave up 0 bases and V 4 bases, and 5 bases lay outside the gene matches. CDR3 coding DNA: TGTGCCAGCAGCCCCCGGGACAGTTTGAACACTGAAGCTTTCTTT. It specifies CASSPRDSLNTEAFF.

This clonotype was observed at least ten times. CDR3 sequence: CASSSFGTDNQPQHF. The CDR3 DNA sequence: TGTGCCAGCAGTTCCTTCGGGACGGATAATCAGCCCCAGCATTTT. The chain employs TRBV6-5 and TRBJ1-5; D might be TRBD1 (5 bases). CDR3 length: 15 residues. CDR1 and CDR2 (germline): MNHEY, SVGAGI. V lost 4 bases, J lost 4 bases, and 14 bases lay in between.

This clonotype was seen ten or more times. V gene TRBV6-1 combines with J gene TRBJ2-7; 8 bases match TRBD2. The CDR3 runs to 13 residues. Germline V CDR1 and CDR2: MNHNS, SASEGT. Trimming cost V 6 bases and J 7 bases; bases outside gene matches: 8. The CDR3 spells CASSQAGAGEQYF. The DNA of the CDR3 is TGTGCCAGCAGCCAAGCGGGAGCCGGGGAGCAGTACTTC.